Listed below are T cell receptor beta chains from one sample, sequenced in a study of blood T cell repertoires in COVID-19. TCRdb's copy holds only in-frame clones and misses some; the assay was immunoSEQ multiplex PCR. The table has under 200,000 clones, roughly 81% seen once. Sequencing used peripheral blood. Source of these receptors: an elderly woman with acute or convalescent COVID-19. Both conserved end residues are part of each CDR3. The order of the fields is D gene, clone size, J gene, V gene, CDR3 protein, CDR3 DNA. The D gene is left open where the match is weak. The listing skips clone size in some rows; elsewhere it reads once, few, many or a size class.

D: .
size: .
J: TRBJ1-2
V: TRBV5-4
CDR3: CASSLEFIGLYGYTF
DNA: TGTGCCAGCAGCTTGGAATTTATAGGACTCTATGGCTACACCTTC

D: .
size: .
J: TRBJ1-1
V: TRBV7-9
CDR3: CASSGRGHPNTEAFF
DNA: TGTGCCAGCAGCGGCCGGGGACACCCCAACACTGAAGCTTTCTTT

D: TRBD1
size: .
J: TRBJ2-7
V: TRBV7-2
CDR3: CASSSWRPGQGIYEQYF
DNA: TGTGCCAGCAGCTCTTGGCGACCGGGACAGGGAATCTACGAGCAGTACTTC

D: .
size: once
J: TRBJ1-1
V: TRBV28
CDR3: CASRTSTEAFF
DNA: TGTGCCAGCCGGACTTCCACTGAAGCTTTCTTT

D: .
size: .
J: TRBJ1-4
V: TRBV5-1
CDR3: CASSLPETVGEKLFF
DNA: TGCGCCAGCAGCTTGCCTGAAACAGTAGGTGAAAAACTGTTTTTT

D: .
size: .
J: TRBJ2-5
V: TRBV18
CDR3: CASSPLDSPETQYF
DNA: TGTGCCAGCTCACCCCTGGACAGCCCGGAGACCCAGTACTTC

D: .
size: .
J: TRBJ1-2
V: TRBV27
CDR3: CASSPSTSGGYTF
DNA: TGTGCCAGCAGTCCCTCGACTTCGGGGGGCTACACCTTC

D: TRBD2
size: .
J: TRBJ2-3
V: TRBV30
CDR3: CAWSLGLAADTQYF
DNA: TGTGCCTGGAGCTTGGGACTAGCCGCAGATACGCAGTATTTT

D: .
size: .
J: TRBJ1-2
V: TRBV28
CDR3: CASKPLLGPALYGYTF
DNA: TGTGCCAGCAAACCCCTCCTGGGGCCGGCTCTCTATGGCTACACCTTC

D: TRBD1
size: .
J: TRBJ1-1
V: TRBV19
CDR3: CASRPRTGETEAFF
DNA: TGTGCCAGTAGACCCCGGACAGGGGAGACTGAAGCTTTCTTT

D: .
size: .
J: TRBJ1-3
V: TRBV5-6
CDR3: CASTGWTAGNTIYF
DNA: TGTGCCAGTACGGGTTGGACTGCTGGAAACACCATATATTTT

D: .
size: .
J: TRBJ1-4
V: TRBV2
CDR3: CASSDRRVGLEKLFF
DNA: TGTGCCAGCAGTGATCGGAGGGTGGGGTTAGAAAAACTGTTTTTT

D: .
size: once
J: TRBJ1-6
V: TRBV19
CDR3: CATRAAYSPLHF
DNA: TGTGCCACCCGAGCCGCATATTCACCCCTCCACTTT

D: .
size: .
J: TRBJ1-3
V: TRBV11-2
CDR3: CASSLAGTGNTIYF
DNA: TGTGCCAGCAGCTTAGCGGGAACTGGAAACACCATATATTTT

D: TRBD2
size: .
J: TRBJ2-4
V: TRBV29-1
CDR3: CSVDSGTRDIQYF
DNA: TGCAGCGTTGATAGCGGGACGAGGGACATTCAGTACTTC

D: .
size: once
J: TRBJ1-4
V: TRBV15
CDR3: CATSREGAANEKLFF
DNA: TGTGCCACCAGCAGAGAAGGGGCAGCTAATGAAAAACTGTTTTTT

D: .
size: .
J: TRBJ1-5
V: TRBV7-9
CDR3: CASSLVTSGSNQPQHF
DNA: TGTGCCAGCAGCTTAGTGACATCCGGTAGCAATCAGCCCCAGCATTTT

D: .
size: .
J: TRBJ2-5
V: TRBV7-8
CDR3: CASSPTTRTQYF
DNA: TGTGCCAGCAGCCCGACTACGCGGACCCAGTACTTC

D: TRBD1
size: .
J: TRBJ2-5
V: TRBV7-2
CDR3: CASSSGQGQTQYF
DNA: TGTGCCAGCAGTTCCGGACAGGGGCAGACCCAGTACTTC

D: TRBD1
size: .
J: TRBJ2-5
V: TRBV27
CDR3: CASSLQGAGETQYF
DNA: TGTGCCAGCAGTTTACAGGGGGCAGGTGAGACCCAGTACTTC

D: TRBD1
size: .
J: TRBJ2-2
V: TRBV7-8
CDR3: CASSSPRGTANTGELFF
DNA: TGTGCCAGCAGCTCTCCCAGAGGGACAGCGAACACCGGGGAGCTGTTTTTT

D: .
size: .
J: TRBJ2-3
V: TRBV5-8
CDR3: CASKSVQDTQYF
DNA: TGTGCCAGCAAGAGCGTTCAGGATACGCAGTATTTT

D: .
size: .
J: TRBJ2-5
V: TRBV15
CDR3: CATSRDWGGGSPETQYF
DNA: TGTGCCACCAGCAGAGATTGGGGGGGCGGGAGCCCAGAGACCCAGTACTTC

D: TRBD2
size: .
J: TRBJ2-3
V: TRBV18
CDR3: CASSPPGLAGGFTDTQYF
DNA: TGTGCCAGCTCACCCCCGGGACTAGCGGGGGGGTTCACAGATACGCAGTATTTT

D: TRBD1
size: .
J: TRBJ2-5
V: TRBV2
CDR3: CATKLELTGQGETQYF
DNA: TGTGCCACCAAACTAGAATTGACAGGGCAGGGAGAGACCCAGTACTTC

D: TRBD1
size: once
J: TRBJ2-6
V: TRBV6-2/TRBV6-3
CDR3: CASSLTQGASGANVLTF
DNA: TGTGCCAGCAGTCTTACCCAGGGGGCCTCTGGGGCCAACGTCCTGACTTTC

D: TRBD1
size: .
J: TRBJ2-3
V: TRBV7-2
CDR3: CASSLDRALDTQYF
DNA: TGTGCCAGCAGTCTAGACAGGGCCCTGGATACGCAGTATTTT

D: TRBD1
size: few
J: TRBJ2-2
V: TRBV6-2/TRBV6-3
CDR3: CASSYGQGAVAGELFF
DNA: TGTGCCAGCAGTTACGGCCAGGGGGCGGTTGCCGGGGAGCTGTTTTTT

D: .
size: .
J: TRBJ2-1
V: TRBV5-1
CDR3: CASSLASDYNEQFF
DNA: TGCGCCAGCAGCTTGGCTAGCGACTACAATGAGCAGTTCTTC

D: .
size: .
J: TRBJ2-3
V: TRBV15
CDR3: CATSTLLGTDTQYF
DNA: TGTGCCACCAGCACCCTACTAGGCACAGATACGCAGTATTTT

D: TRBD1
size: .
J: TRBJ1-1
V: TRBV7-2
CDR3: CASSYGTANTEAFF
DNA: TGTGCCAGCAGCTATGGGACAGCGAACACTGAAGCTTTCTTT

D: TRBD2
size: .
J: TRBJ2-3
V: TRBV4-3
CDR3: CASSQDAGTSGKDTQYF
DNA: TGCGCCAGCAGCCAAGACGCCGGGACTAGCGGGAAAGATACGCAGTATTTT

D: TRBD1
size: .
J: TRBJ1-4
V: TRBV28
CDR3: CASRTQGEKLFF
DNA: TGTGCCAGCAGAACACAGGGGGAAAAACTGTTTTTT

D: TRBD2
size: .
J: TRBJ2-5
V: TRBV18
CDR3: CASSPTSGQETQYF
DNA: TGTGCCAGCTCACCGACTAGCGGTCAAGAGACCCAGTACTTC

D: TRBD2
size: .
J: TRBJ2-6
V: TRBV7-2
CDR3: CASSLVLAGGYSGANVLTF
DNA: TGTGCCAGCAGCTTAGTACTAGCGGGAGGATACTCTGGGGCCAACGTCCTGACTTTC

D: TRBD1
size: .
J: TRBJ1-6
V: TRBV5-6
CDR3: CASKEGADSPLHF
DNA: TGTGCCAGCAAAGAGGGGGCAGATTCACCCCTCCACTTT

D: TRBD1
size: .
J: TRBJ2-2
V: TRBV18
CDR3: CASSPRQGGTGELFF
DNA: TGTGCCAGCTCACCCAGACAGGGTGGCACCGGGGAGCTGTTTTTT

D: TRBD1
size: .
J: TRBJ1-3
V: TRBV5-5
CDR3: CASSSGQAGNTIYF
DNA: TGTGCCAGCAGCTCCGGACAGGCTGGAAACACCATATATTTT

D: TRBD2
size: .
J: TRBJ2-7
V: TRBV4-3
CDR3: CASSPVAGVTYEQYF
DNA: TGCGCCAGCAGCCCCGTAGCGGGGGTAACCTACGAGCAGTACTTC

D: TRBD2
size: .
J: TRBJ2-5
V: TRBV7-2
CDR3: CASSKRTSFVSETQYF
DNA: TGTGCCAGCAGTAAACGGACTAGCTTTGTTTCGGAGACCCAGTACTTC

D: TRBD1
size: .
J: TRBJ1-1
V: TRBV5-1
CDR3: CASSLQEGATEAFF
DNA: TGCGCCAGCAGCTTGCAGGAGGGGGCCACTGAAGCTTTCTTT

D: .
size: .
J: TRBJ2-3
V: TRBV11-2
CDR3: CASSLPGTDTQYF
DNA: TGTGCCAGCAGCTTACCGGGCACAGATACGCAGTATTTT

D: .
size: .
J: TRBJ2-3
V: TRBV24-1
CDR3: CATSQTGPAQYF
DNA: TGTGCCACCAGCCAAACAGGGCCGGCGCAGTATTTT

D: .
size: .
J: TRBJ1-6
V: TRBV7-2
CDR3: CASSSLAGAYNSPLHF
DNA: TGTGCCAGCAGCTCTTTAGCAGGGGCCTATAATTCACCCCTCCACTTT

D: .
size: few
J: TRBJ2-2
V: TRBV5-1
CDR3: CASSLAVRANTGELFF
DNA: TGCGCCAGCAGCTTGGCCGTCAGGGCGAACACCGGGGAGCTGTTTTTT